Below, 28 T cell receptor beta chains from the same sample are listed, as sequenced in a study of blood T cell dynamics during melanoma immunotherapy. Some clones are missing from TCRdb's copy, which holds only in-frame ones; the method was immunoSEQ multiplex PCR. Of approximately 9,800 clones detected, approximately 86% appear once; the ten largest clones hold 9.8%. The sample's time point: pre-treatment baseline. The material was blood, obtained from a patient treated with checkpoint blockade. The receptors shown here come from a human donor with melanoma.

The chain joins TRBV4-3 to TRBJ2-1; D gene unclear. Germline V gene lookup returns CDR1 LGHNA and CDR2 YSLEER. This CDR3 spans 15 amino acids. V was trimmed by 1 base and J by 2 bases, leaving 9 bases between them. The CDR3 sequence is CASSQGVGPYNEQFF. In DNA form, the CDR3 reads TGCGCCAGCAGCCAAGGAGTGGGTCCCTACAATGAGCAGTTCTTC.

The chain couples TRBV10-3 to TRBJ2-1; D possibly corresponds to TRBD2 (6 bases). V lost 5 bases and J lost 1, with 12 bases in between. The length of the CDR3 is 15 residues. In germline, CDR1 is ENHRY, CDR2 SYGVKD. CDR3 in DNA: TGTGCCATCAGTAAGACGGGAGAGTCCTACAATGAGCAGTTCTTC. Protein product: CAISKTGESYNEQFF.

The chain recombines TRBV11-2 with TRBJ1-1; D is unclear. Germline lookup yields CDR1 SGHAT and CDR2 FQNNGV. The CDR3 runs to 16 residues. With 3 bases removed from V and 3 bases from J, the gap between germline ends came to 17 bases. CDR3 DNA sequence: TGTGCCAGCAGCTTGGTAGGGTCGATAAAAGACACTGAAGCTTTCTTT. Protein sequence: CASSLVGSIKDTEAFF. Variable domain in full (rest from reference TRBV11-2 and TRBJ1-1): EAGVAQSPRYKIIEKRQSVAFWCNPISGHATLYWYQQILGQGPKLLIQFQNNGVVDDSQLPKDRFSAERLKGVDSTLKIQPAKLEDSAVYLCASSLVGSIKDTEAFFGQGTRLTVV.

The CDR3 bases are TGTGCCAGCAGTTACGAAGCGGGGGGGAACAATGAGCAGTTCTTC. This encodes CASSYEAGGNNEQFF. The J gene is TRBJ2-1, the V gene TRBV6-6; 10 positions match TRBD2. Germline V lookup: CDR1 MNHNY, CDR2 SVGAGI (reference sequence). Trimming at V came to 2 bases and at J to 5 bases, leaving 3 bases not matched to a gene. CDR3 length: 15 residues.

The V call is TRBV2, the J call TRBJ2-5; 7 bases are shared with TRBD1. With 4 bases clipped from V and 4 bases from J, the junction kept 9 bases outside the gene matches. There are 15 residues in the CDR3. The germline V gene encodes CDR1 SNHLY and CDR2 FYNNEI. The CDR3: CASSADRAGGETQYF. Written as DNA, the CDR3 is TGTGCCAGCAGTGCCGACAGGGCCGGAGGAGAGACCCAGTACTTC.

The chain combines TRBV7-3 with TRBJ1-1, with D possibly matching TRBD1 (6 bases). V dropped 1 base and J dropped 8 bases, with 11 bases sitting between them. CDR1 and CDR2 from the germline V gene are SGHTA and FQGTGA. The CDR3 length is 13 residues. This chain's CDR3 is CASSLSTGQEAFF. The CDR3 DNA follows: TGTGCCAGCAGCTTAAGTACAGGGCAGGAAGCTTTCTTT.

The chain combines TRBV7-2 with TRBJ1-3; 7 bases map to TRBD1. This CDR3 spans 15 amino acids. Trimming removed 5 bases from V and 3 bases from J; junction bases left unmatched: 7. Looked up from germline, CDR1 is SGHTA and CDR2 is FQGNSA. The CDR3 region has the DNA TGTGCCAGCAGCCTCGACAGGGCAAGTGGAAACACCATATATTTT. Its translation is CASSLDRASGNTIYF.

V gene TRBV7-9 combines with J gene TRBJ2-1; 10 bases are shared with TRBD2. Germline trimming cut 5 bases from V and 2 bases from J; bases unmatched to any gene: 6. The CDR3 runs to 16 residues. Germline values: CDR1 SEHNR, CDR2 FQNEAQ (reference sequence). The CDR3 nucleotides are TGTGCCAGCAGCGGAGCAGCGGGAGGGCCCTACAATGAGCAGTTCTTC. Translating gives CASSGAAGGPYNEQFF.

The J gene is TRBJ1-3, the V gene TRBV25-1; possibly TRBD1 for D (6 bases). CDR1 is MGHDK, CDR2 SYGVNS, per germline. V lost 8 bases to trimming and J lost 2 bases, with 16 bases between them. The CDR3 consists of 15 residues. CDR3 nucleotide sequence: TGTGCCAGCCTGCCTGACTCAGGGGCTGGAAACACCATATATTTT. It codes for CASLPDSGAGNTIYF.

The chain combines TRBV29-1 with TRBJ1-1; 11 bases fit TRBD1. V shed 5 bases and J 3 bases; nucleotides not matched to a gene: 5. The CDR3 runs to 14 residues. The V gene's germline CDR1 is SQVTM and CDR2 ANQGSEA. The DNA of the CDR3 is TGCAGCGTTCAAACGGGACAGGGGGACACTGAAGCTTTCTTT. This sequence encodes CSVQTGQGDTEAFF. Complete variable domain (other parts from reference TRBV29-1 and TRBJ1-1): SAVISQKPSRDICQRGTSLTIQCQVDSQVTMMFWYRQQPGQSLTLIATANQGSEATYESGFVIDKFPISRPNLTFSTLTVSNMSPEDSSIYLCSVQTGQGDTEAFFGQGTRLTVV.

The CDR3 region is CASSGRINTEAFF. CDR3 sequence (DNA): TGTGCCAGTAGTGGACGGATAAACACTGAAGCTTTCTTT. V and J are TRBV19 and TRBJ1-1; D is ambiguous. This CDR3 has 13 residues. Between the trimmed V and J ends, which lost 5 bases and 2 bases, there was a span of 9 bases. Germline CDR1 reads LNHDA; CDR2 reads SQIVND (reference sequence).

J is TRBJ2-5 and V is TRBV15; D is perhaps TRBD1 (5 bases). The CDR3 spans 17 residues. The germline V gene encodes CDR1 LNHNV and CDR2 YYDKDF (reference sequence). Trimming stripped 0 bases from V and 4 bases from J, with 18 bases between. The CDR3 bases are TGTGCCACCAGCAGAGATCCAGGGCTGTTAATTGGAGAGACCCAGTACTTC. Its protein product is CATSRDPGLLIGETQYF.

This clone has just one count. The J gene is TRBJ2-7, the V gene TRBV29-1, with 8 bases aligning to TRBD2. Germline trimming cut 6 bases from V and 0 bases from J; bases unmatched to any gene: 13. CDR1 is SQVTM and CDR2 is ANQGSEA in the germline V gene. The CDR3 spans 16 residues. The DNA of the CDR3 is TGCAGCGTCGGTGGGCTAGCGGGCGGCAACTCCTACGAGCAGTACTTC. It specifies CSVGGLAGGNSYEQYF.

This CDR3 reads CASSSPGPEGLAGDPSTDTQYF. The CDR3 DNA sequence: TGTGCCAGCAGTTCCCCGGGCCCGGAAGGACTAGCGGGAGATCCGAGCACAGATACGCAGTATTTT. The chain is built from TRBV28 and TRBJ2-3, with 13 positions matching TRBD2. This CDR3 region has 22 residues. CDR1 is MDHEN and CDR2 is SYDVKM in the germline V gene. Trimming removed 4 bases from V and 0 bases from J; junction bases left unmatched: 19.

This clone is a singleton in its sample. The V and J genes are TRBV18 and TRBJ1-4; D is ambiguous. Germline V lookup: CDR1 KGHSH, CDR2 LQKENI. This CDR3 has 16 amino acids. V was cut by 2 bases and J by 3 bases, with 13 bases left in between. CDR3 protein: CASSPEGGWSNEKLFF. CDR3 bases: TGTGCCAGCTCACCAGAAGGCGGGTGGTCTAATGAAAAACTGTTTTTT.

The V and J genes are TRBV9 and TRBJ2-7, with 8 bases fitting TRBD2. The length of the CDR3 is 15 residues. Trimming removed 4 bases from V and 3 bases from J; junction bases left unmatched: 9. Germline lookup yields CDR1 SGDLS and CDR2 YYNGEE. DNA for the CDR3: TGTGCCAGCAGCCCCCGGCGGGAGGTTTTCTACGAGCAGTACTTC. Translating it yields CASSPRREVFYEQYF. Supplemented by reference TRBV9 and TRBJ2-7, the full variable domain reads DSGVTQTPKHLITATGQRVTLRCSPRSGDLSVYWYQQSLDQGLQFLIQYYNGEERAKGNILERFSAQQFPDLHSELNLSSLELGDSALYFCASSPRREVFYEQYFGPGTRLTVT.

The chain employs TRBV7-2 and TRBJ2-3; TRBD2 matches 8 bases. The CDR3 length is 18 residues. Germline values: CDR1 SGHTA, CDR2 FQGNSA. The V gene end was trimmed by 1 base and the J gene end by 6 bases; junction bases not matched to a gene: 15. CDR3 DNA: TGTGCCAGCAGCTTAGTGGGTACTAGCGGCAACCTTGGGGATACGCAGTATTTT. Encoded protein: CASSLVGTSGNLGDTQYF.

The V gene is TRBV2, the J gene TRBJ2-6, with a tentative D call TRBD1 (6 bases). The V end was cut by 4 bases, the J end by 2 bases, with 24 bases between. The germline CDR1 and CDR2 sequences are SNHLY and FYNNEI. The CDR3 extends over 20 amino acids. Here the CDR3 reads CASSVPDDYSQGTGANVLTF. CDR3 bases: TGTGCCAGCAGTGTCCCAGACGATTACTCACAGGGTACTGGGGCCAACGTCCTGACTTTC. The full variable domain, completed using reference TRBV2 and TRBJ2-6, is EPEVTQTPSHQVTQMGQEVILRCVPISNHLYFYWYRQILGQKVEFLVSFYNNEISEKSEIFDDQFSVERPDGSNFTLKIRSTKLEDSAMYFCASSVPDDYSQGTGANVLTFGAGSRLTVL.

This chain connects TRBV5-1 to TRBJ2-6; 8 bases fit TRBD1. The CDR3 is 15 amino acids. Looked up from germline, CDR1 is SGHRS and CDR2 is YFSETQ. V shed 3 bases, J shed 2 bases, and the junction held 1 base outside the gene matches. The CDR3 sequence: CASSSTGAGANVLTF. The DNA of the CDR3 is TGCGCCAGCAGCTCGACAGGGGCTGGGGCCAACGTCCTGACTTTC. The full variable domain, its missing parts supplied by reference TRBV5-1 and TRBJ2-6, is KAGVTQTPRYLIKTRGQQVTLSCSPISGHRSVSWYQQTPGQGLQFLFEYFSETQRNKGNFPGRFSGRQFSNSRSEMNVSTLELGDSALYLCASSSTGAGANVLTFGAGSRLTVL.

This clone was found a few times. The chain recombines TRBV10-2 with TRBJ2-7; tentative D call: TRBD1 (6 bases). The CDR3 is made up of 16 amino acids. V was pared by 1 base and J by 5 bases, with 18 bases between. Germline values: CDR1 WSHSY, CDR2 SAAADI. The CDR3 spells CASSEYPPQGIDEQYF. The CDR3 nucleotides read TGCGCCAGCAGTGAGTATCCTCCGCAGGGGATCGACGAGCAGTACTTC.

The gene calls are TRBV6-1 and TRBJ1-5; 7 positions match TRBD1. The junction had 4 bases not matched to a gene; V was cut back by 7 bases and J by 4 bases. This CDR3 is built from 13 residues. Germline CDR1 is MNHNS and CDR2 is SASEGT. The CDR3 loop reads CASMGDRNQPQHF. The CDR3 DNA sequence: TGTGCCAGCATGGGGGACAGAAATCAGCCCCAGCATTTT.

This rearrangement joins TRBV10-2 to TRBJ2-5; D possibly corresponds to TRBD1 (5 bases). Trimming stripped 3 bases from V and 1 base from J, with 21 bases between. The CDR3 has 18 amino acids. Germline V gene lookup returns CDR1 WSHSY and CDR2 SAAADI. CDR3 amino acids: CASSEVGRNLRGQETQYF. The CDR3 DNA reads TGCGCCAGCAGTGAAGTTGGAAGGAACCTAAGGGGCCAAGAGACCCAGTACTTC.

The chain employs TRBV9 and TRBJ1-2; 7 nucleotides agree with TRBD1. V was clipped by 0 bases and J by 4 bases; unmatched bases: 9. Germline V lookup: CDR1 SGDLS, CDR2 YYNGEE. The length of the CDR3 is 16 residues. The CDR3: CASSVGGQSLSYGYTF. The CDR3 DNA reads as TGTGCCAGCAGCGTAGGGGGACAGAGCCTTAGCTATGGCTACACCTTC.

V and J are TRBV7-2 and TRBJ2-6; tentative D call: TRBD1 (6 bases). The CDR3 loop spans 17 amino acids. The V and J ends lost 2 bases and 2 bases respectively, with 13 bases between them. Looked up from germline, CDR1 is SGHTA and CDR2 is FQGNSA. The CDR3 DNA sequence: TGTGCCAGCAGCTTATGGGGGCCAGGGACTGGGGCCAACGTCCTGACTTTC. Its protein product is CASSLWGPGTGANVLTF.

The table lists this clone with a few counts. This sequence joins TRBV2 and TRBJ1-3, with 7 bases matching TRBD1. The CDR3 runs 15 residues. Per the germline V gene, CDR1 is SNHLY and CDR2 is FYNNEI. V dropped 6 bases and J dropped 2; count of bases not matched to a gene: 7. The CDR3, as DNA: TGTGCCAGCAGGGATCTGCAGGGGGCTGGAAACACCATATATTTT. It yields the protein CASRDLQGAGNTIYF.

This chain joins TRBV11-2 and TRBJ1-1; TRBD1 aligns across 9 bases. The V gene end was trimmed by 0 bases and the J gene end by 11 bases; junction bases not matched to a gene: 4. The CDR3 length is 13 residues. Germline CDR1 and CDR2: SGHAT and FQNNGV. CDR3 DNA: TGTGCCAGCAGCTTAGAACAGGGGGCTGTGGCTTTCTTT. As protein: CASSLEQGAVAFF.

This chain links TRBV4-1 with TRBJ2-2, with unresolved D. The germline V and J ends were trimmed by 0 bases and 6 bases, with 11 bases remaining between them. The germline gives CDR1 MGHRA, CDR2 YSYEKL. The CDR3 is made up of 15 amino acids. The CDR3 spells CASSQEREIPGELFF. CDR3 coding DNA: TGCGCCAGCAGCCAAGAACGAGAAATTCCCGGGGAGCTGTTTTTT.

The genes are TRBV18 and TRBJ1-5; D gene unclear. The CDR3 spans 13 residues. The germline gives CDR1 KGHSH, CDR2 LQKENI. Trimming took 3 bases from V and 3 from J, leaving 6 bases between them. In nucleotides, the CDR3 is TGTGCCAGCTCACCCGACAACAATCAGCCCCAGCATTTT. It is translated as CASSPDNNQPQHF. Full variable domain (outside the CDR3, taken from reference TRBV18 and TRBJ1-5): NAGVMQNPRHLVRRRGQEARLRCSPMKGHSHVYWYRQLPEEGLKFMVYLQKENIIDESGMPKERFSAEFPKEGPSILRIQQVVRGDSAAYFCASSPDNNQPQHFGDGTRLSIL.